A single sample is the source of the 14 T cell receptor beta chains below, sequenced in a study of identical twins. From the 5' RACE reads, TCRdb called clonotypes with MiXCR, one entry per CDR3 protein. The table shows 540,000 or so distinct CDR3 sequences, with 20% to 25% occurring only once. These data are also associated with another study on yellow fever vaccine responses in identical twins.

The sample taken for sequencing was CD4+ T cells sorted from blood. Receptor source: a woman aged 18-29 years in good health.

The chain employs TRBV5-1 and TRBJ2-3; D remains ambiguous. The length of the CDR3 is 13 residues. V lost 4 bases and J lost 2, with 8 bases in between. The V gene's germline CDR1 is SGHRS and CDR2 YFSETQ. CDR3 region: CASSKDLTDTQYF. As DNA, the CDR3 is TGCGCCAGCAGCAAGGACCTCACAGATACGCAGTATTTT.

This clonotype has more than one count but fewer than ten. The CDR3 is CASSLGSRWGNQPQHF. In nucleotides, the CDR3 is TGTGCCAGCAGCTTAGGGTCAAGGTGGGGCAATCAGCCCCAGCATTTT. This chain uses TRBV7-2 with TRBJ1-5, with D unresolved. In germline, CDR1 is SGHTA, CDR2 FQGNSA. V was shortened by 1 base and J by 2 bases, with 12 bases between the two germline ends. The CDR3 contains 16 residues.

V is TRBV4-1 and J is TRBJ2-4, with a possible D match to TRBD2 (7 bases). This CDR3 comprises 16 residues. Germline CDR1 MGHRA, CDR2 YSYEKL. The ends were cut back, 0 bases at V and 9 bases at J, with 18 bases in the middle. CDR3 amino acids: CASSQEVYGGHVIQYF. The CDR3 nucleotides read TGCGCCAGCAGCCAAGAAGTTTACGGGGGGCATGTCATTCAGTACTTC.

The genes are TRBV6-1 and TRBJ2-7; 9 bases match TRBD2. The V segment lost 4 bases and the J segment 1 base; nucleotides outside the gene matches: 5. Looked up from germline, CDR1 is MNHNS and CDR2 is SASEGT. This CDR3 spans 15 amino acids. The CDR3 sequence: CASSVSGRSSYEQYF. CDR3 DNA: TGTGCCAGCAGTGTTAGCGGGAGAAGTTCCTACGAGCAGTACTTC.

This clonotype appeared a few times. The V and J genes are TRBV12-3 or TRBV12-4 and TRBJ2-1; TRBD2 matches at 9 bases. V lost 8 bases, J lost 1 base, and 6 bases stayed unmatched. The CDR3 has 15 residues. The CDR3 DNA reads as TGTGCCAGCCGCCGCGGGGGGGGGTCCTACAATGAGCAGTTCTTC. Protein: CASRRGGGSYNEQFF.

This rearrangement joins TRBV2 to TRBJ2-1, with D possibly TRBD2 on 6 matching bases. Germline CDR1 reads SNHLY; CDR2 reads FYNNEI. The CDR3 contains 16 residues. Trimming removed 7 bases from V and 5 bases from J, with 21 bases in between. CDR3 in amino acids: CASTPLVGTGNNEQFF. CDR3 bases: TGTGCCAGCACTCCGTTAGTGGGGACTGGGAACAATGAGCAGTTCTTC.

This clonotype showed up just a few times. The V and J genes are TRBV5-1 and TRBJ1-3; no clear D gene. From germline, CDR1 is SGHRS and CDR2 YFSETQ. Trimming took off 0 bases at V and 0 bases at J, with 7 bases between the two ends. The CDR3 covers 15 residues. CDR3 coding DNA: TGCGCCAGCAGCTTGGCTCCTGACTCTGGAAACACCATATATTTT. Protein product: CASSLAPDSGNTIYF.

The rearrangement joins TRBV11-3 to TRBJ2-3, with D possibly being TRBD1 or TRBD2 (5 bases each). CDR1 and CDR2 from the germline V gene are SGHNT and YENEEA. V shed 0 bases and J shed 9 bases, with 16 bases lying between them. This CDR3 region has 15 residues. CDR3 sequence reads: CASSLDGLTGPTQYF. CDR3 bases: TGTGCCAGCAGCTTAGATGGGCTAACGGGGCCCACGCAGTATTTT.

CDR3 residues: CASSRDPPGTDTQYF. The CDR3 DNA reads TGTGCCAGCAGCCGGGACCCTCCAGGCACAGATACGCAGTATTTT. This chain joins TRBV7-9 and TRBJ2-3, with D perhaps assigned TRBD1 or TRBD2 (5 bases each). The CDR3 is made up of 15 amino acids. Per the germline V gene, CDR1 is SEHNR and CDR2 is FQNEAQ (reference sequence). V was pared by 5 bases and J by 1 base, with 13 bases between.

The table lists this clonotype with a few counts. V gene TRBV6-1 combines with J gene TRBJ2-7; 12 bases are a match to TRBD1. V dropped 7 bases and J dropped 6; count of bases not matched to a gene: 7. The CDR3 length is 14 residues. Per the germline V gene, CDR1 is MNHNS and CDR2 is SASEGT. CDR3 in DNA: TGTGCCAGCACAGGGGACAGGGGGCCTCTCGAGCAGTACTTC. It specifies CASTGDRGPLEQYF.

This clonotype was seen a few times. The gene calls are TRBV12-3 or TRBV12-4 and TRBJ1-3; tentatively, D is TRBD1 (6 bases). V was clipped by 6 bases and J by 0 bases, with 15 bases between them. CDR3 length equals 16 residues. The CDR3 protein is CASSPGHLSSGNTIYF. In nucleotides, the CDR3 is TGTGCCAGCAGCCCGGGACACCTCAGCTCTGGAAACACCATATATTTT.

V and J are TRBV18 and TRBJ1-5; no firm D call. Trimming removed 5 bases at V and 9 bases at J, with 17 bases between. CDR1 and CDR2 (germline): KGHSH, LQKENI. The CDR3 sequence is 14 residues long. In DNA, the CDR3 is TGTGCCAGCTCAAGTACGCCGGAGGGAAGGCCCCAGCATTTT. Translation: CASSSTPEGRPQHF.

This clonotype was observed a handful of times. The CDR3 DNA reads TGTGCCATCAGTGAACCGAGGGAGACCCAGTACTTC. This sequence encodes CAISEPRETQYF. V is TRBV10-3 and J is TRBJ2-5; D gene unclear. The V end lost 3 bases, the J end lost 5 bases, and 7 bases lay between the germline ends. Germline CDR1 reads ENHRY; CDR2 reads SYGVKD. CDR3 size: 12 residues.

The CDR3 loop reads CASSPQTSGDKETQYF. The CDR3 DNA is TGTGCCAGCAGCCCGCAGACTAGCGGGGATAAAGAGACCCAGTACTTC. The genes are TRBV7-9 and TRBJ2-5, with 11 bases aligning to TRBD2. Germline V lookup: CDR1 SEHNR, CDR2 FQNEAQ (reference sequence). V was clipped by 5 bases and J by 3 bases; unmatched bases: 8. This CDR3 spans 16 amino acids.